The 25 T cell receptor beta chains given below trace back to one sample, sequenced in a study of blood T cell repertoires in COVID-19. The repertoire was sequenced with immunoSEQ multiplex PCR; TCRdb's copy has only in-frame clones and lacks some. The sample gives about 110,000 clones, 70% to 80% of which show up once; around 8% is in the top ten. Sequencing was done on a sample of peripheral blood. The receptors originated from a woman in her fifties or sixties with acute or convalescent COVID-19.

The J gene is TRBJ2-7, the V gene TRBV29-1, with no clear D. With 1 base removed from V and 1 base from J, the gap between germline ends came to 5 bases. The CDR3 has 12 amino acids. Germline assignment: CDR1 SQVTM and CDR2 ANQGSEA. CDR3 in amino acids: CSVEGQSYEQYF. CDR3 bases: TGCAGCGTTGAAGGACAATCCTACGAGCAGTACTTC.

The chain links TRBV30 to TRBJ1-5, with 7 nucleotides matching TRBD1. Germline trimming cut 2 bases from V and 3 bases from J; bases unmatched to any gene: 4. This CDR3 is built from 14 residues. Germline CDR1 reads GTSNPN; CDR2 reads SVGIG (reference sequence). Written as DNA, the CDR3 is TGTGCCTGGAGTAGGGGACAGCCCAATCAGCCCCAGCATTTT. It codes for CAWSRGQPNQPQHF.

CDR3 loop: CASSYRQAGTEAFF. CDR3 DNA sequence: TGTGCCAGCAGTTACCGACAGGCGGGCACTGAAGCTTTCTTT. This rearrangement joins TRBV6-6 to TRBJ1-1; D perhaps matches TRBD1 (6 bases). Trimming shortened V by 2 bases and J by 4 bases, and 11 bases separated the two germline ends. The CDR3 loop spans 14 amino acids. Germline V CDR1 and CDR2: MNHNY, SVGAGI (reference sequence).

The CDR3 coding sequence is TGTGCCAGCGCTAGACTAGCGGGGGCACCGGGTGAGCAGTTCTTC. Amino acid sequence: CASARLAGAPGEQFF. The chain recombines TRBV13 with TRBJ2-1; TRBD2 matches 12 bases. The CDR3 totals 15 residues. From germline, CDR1 is PRHDT and CDR2 FYEKMQ (reference sequence). Trimming removed 8 bases from V and 9 bases from J; junction bases left unmatched: 11.

This clone has a handful of counts. The J gene is TRBJ1-2, the V gene TRBV7-8; D unclear. The CDR3 runs 12 residues. Trimming cost V 1 base and J 6 bases, with 6 bases left between them. Germline values: CDR1 SGHVS, CDR2 FQNEAQ. CDR3 sequence: CASSLVVNGYTF. CDR3 nucleotide sequence: TGTGCCAGCAGCTTAGTTGTTAATGGCTACACCTTC.

V gene TRBV28 combines with J gene TRBJ2-3, with 10 nucleotides matching TRBD2. Germline assignment: CDR1 MDHEN and CDR2 SYDVKM. The CDR3 runs to 15 residues. With 2 bases clipped from V and 4 bases from J, the junction kept 3 bases outside the gene matches. The CDR3 spells CASSLGGLASDTQYF. In DNA form, the CDR3 reads TGTGCCAGCAGTTTAGGGGGACTAGCGTCAGATACGCAGTATTTT.

This clone was observed a single time. This chain uses TRBV28 with TRBJ2-7, with TRBD1 matching over 7 bases. The V gene's germline CDR1 is MDHEN and CDR2 SYDVKM. The length of the CDR3 is 15 residues. V was pared by 4 bases and J by 4 bases, with 10 bases of the junction left unmatched. For the CDR3, the DNA is TGTGCCAGCAGTTGGGACGGCAGGGGGATATACGAGCAGTACTTC. The encoded protein is CASSWDGRGIYEQYF.

The chain links TRBV7-2 to TRBJ2-3, with unresolved D. Germline CDR1 and CDR2: SGHTA and FQGNSA. The V gene lost 3 bases and the J gene lost 3 bases, with 10 bases spanning the gap. The CDR3 length is 14 residues. The CDR3 region has the DNA TGTGCCAGCAGCTTTTCGGTAGCAACAGATACGCAGTATTTT. The encoded protein is CASSFSVATDTQYF.

V and J are TRBV14 and TRBJ2-1; D possibly corresponds to TRBD1 (6 bases). V lost 1 base and J lost 3, with 13 bases in between. The CDR3 has 16 residues. Germline V gene sequence: CDR1 SGHDN, CDR2 FVKESK. CDR3 sequence: CASSQVIQGIYNEQFF. The CDR3 DNA reads as TGTGCCAGCAGCCAAGTGATACAGGGAATCTACAATGAGCAGTTCTTC.

This sequence joins TRBV19 and TRBJ1-5, with a weak D call TRBD1 (6 bases). The CDR3 runs to 15 residues. Deletions cut 0 bases from V and 5 bases from J, with 11 bases between. Germline CDR1 reads LNHDA; CDR2 reads SQIVND (reference sequence). The CDR3 is CASSIDRGRDQPQHF. The CDR3 coding sequence is TGTGCCAGTAGTATAGACAGGGGTCGGGATCAGCCCCAGCATTTT.

The chain has TRBV27 and TRBJ1-2; unclear D gene. This CDR3 comprises 13 residues. Trimming took off 2 bases at V and 8 bases at J, with 12 bases between the two ends. Germline assignment: CDR1 MNHEY and CDR2 SMNVEV (reference sequence). CDR3 DNA: TGTGCCAGCAGTTTAGTAACCGGGAGAGGCTACACCTTC. The encoded protein is CASSLVTGRGYTF.

This clone was seen a few times. V and J are TRBV6-5 and TRBJ1-1; 7 nucleotides line up with TRBD1. There are 13 residues in the CDR3. V shed 6 bases, J shed 6 bases, and the junction held 7 bases outside the gene matches. Germline V lookup: CDR1 MNHEY, CDR2 SVGAGI. CDR3 loop: CASSFVDRAEAFF. The CDR3 nucleotides are TGTGCCAGCAGCTTTGTAGACAGGGCTGAAGCTTTCTTT.

The rearrangement uses TRBV4-2 and TRBJ2-3, with 7 nucleotides matching TRBD2. Germline assignment: CDR1 LGHNA and CDR2 YNFKEQ. V dropped 6 bases and J dropped 6; count of bases not matched to a gene: 3. This CDR3 comprises 12 residues. The CDR3 spells CASSHGRDTQYF. Written as DNA, the CDR3 is TGTGCCAGCAGTCACGGGAGGGATACGCAGTATTTT.

The V call is TRBV20-1, the J call TRBJ1-1; no clear D. Looked up from germline, CDR1 is DFQATT and CDR2 is SNEGSKA (reference sequence). The CDR3 is 11 residues long. CDR3 in DNA: TGCAGACTGCAACGGGACACTGAAGCTTTCTTT. Encoded protein: CRLQRDTEAFF.

The V and J genes are TRBV3-1 (or the pseudogene TRBV3-2) and TRBJ2-3, with 8 bases identical to TRBD2. The V and J ends lost 2 bases and 2 bases, in that order; junction bases with no gene match: 3. The CDR3 runs to 15 residues. CDR1 is LGHDT, CDR2 YNNKEL, per germline (reference sequence). The DNA of the CDR3 is TGTGCCAGCAGCCAACCTGGACTAGCCACAGATACGCAGTATTTT. This gives the protein CASSQPGLATDTQYF.

This clone was counted a few times. V is TRBV7-3 and J is TRBJ2-2; 8 bases are a match to TRBD1. The ends lost 10 bases at V and 0 bases at J; junction bases unmatched: 4. Germline V gene data show CDR1 as SGHTA and CDR2 as FQGTGA. There are 14 residues in the CDR3. CDR3 sequence: CATRTGSNTGELFF. In DNA form, the CDR3 reads TGTGCCACCAGGACAGGGTCGAACACCGGGGAGCTGTTTTTT.

J is TRBJ1-5 and V is TRBV7-2; TRBD1 aligns across 7 bases. The CDR3 runs 14 residues. From germline, CDR1 is SGHTA and CDR2 FQGNSA. With 3 bases clipped from V and 2 bases from J, the junction kept 1 base outside the gene matches. This CDR3 reads CASSFDRGNQPQHF. The CDR3 coding sequence is TGTGCCAGCAGCTTTGACAGGGGCAATCAGCCCCAGCATTTT.

The V gene is TRBV5-1, the J gene TRBJ1-6, with unresolved D. Germline loops: CDR1 SGHRS, CDR2 YFSETQ. V was shortened by 0 bases and J by 7 bases, with 11 bases between the two germline ends. This CDR3 spans 15 amino acids. CDR3 nucleotide sequence: TGCGCCAGCAGCTTGGATAATTTCCAGAATTCACCCCTCCACTTT. Translation: CASSLDNFQNSPLHF. Variable domain in full (rest from reference TRBV5-1 and TRBJ1-6): KAGVTQTPRYLIKTRGQQVTLSCSPISGHRSVSWYQQTPGQGLQFLFEYFSETQRNKGNFPGRFSGRQFSNSRSEMNVSTLELGDSALYLCASSLDNFQNSPLHFGNGTRLTVT.

This clone has more than one count but fewer than ten. The chain has TRBV9 and TRBJ2-1, with 11 bases lining up with TRBD2. Trimming at V came to 3 bases and at J to 4 bases, leaving 6 bases not matched to a gene. The CDR3 contains 16 residues. The germline gives CDR1 SGDLS, CDR2 YYNGEE. In DNA, the CDR3 is TGTGCCAGCAGCGAATTAGCGGGGGGGCGTTACAATGAGCAGTTCTTC. Protein: CASSELAGGRYNEQFF.

CDR3 sequence reads: CASSQSGPGTTGNTIYF. Written as DNA, the CDR3 is TGTGCCAGCAGCCAAAGTGGGCCGGGAACCACTGGAAACACCATATATTTT. This chain uses TRBV4-2 with TRBJ1-3; D unclear. CDR1 and CDR2 (germline): LGHNA, YNFKEQ. The CDR3 spans 17 residues. The ends were cut back, 2 bases at V and 2 bases at J, with 16 bases in the middle.

V is TRBV2 and J is TRBJ2-7; D may be TRBD1 (6 bases). CDR3 length equals 13 residues. CDR1 is SNHLY, CDR2 FYNNEI, per germline. V dropped 7 bases and J dropped 3 bases, with 13 bases sitting between them. Here the CDR3 DNA reads TGTGCCAGCACCCCTACAGGGATCTACGAGCAGTACTTC. Protein: CASTPTGIYEQYF.

V is TRBV19 and J is TRBJ1-4; D remains unclear. This CDR3 has 14 amino acids. V was clipped by 5 bases and J by 3 bases, with 10 bases between them. Germline CDR1 reads LNHDA; CDR2 reads SQIVND (reference sequence). For the CDR3, the DNA is TGTGCCAGTAGTTGGGCAGCCGCTAATGAAAAACTGTTTTTT. Its protein is CASSWAAANEKLFF.

The chain couples TRBV6-1 to TRBJ2-3; 11 bases line up with TRBD1. The CDR3 is 16 amino acids. In germline, CDR1 is MNHNS, CDR2 SASEGT. V shed 4 bases and J 3 bases; nucleotides not matched to a gene: 6. This chain's CDR3 is CASSGRTGGATDTQYF. For the CDR3, the DNA is TGTGCCAGCAGTGGCCGGACAGGGGGCGCGACAGATACGCAGTATTTT.

The gene calls are TRBV5-1 and TRBJ2-7; 8 positions agree with TRBD1. CDR1 is SGHRS, CDR2 YFSETQ, per germline. V was pared by 3 bases and J by 5 bases, with 4 bases of the junction left unmatched. The CDR3 contains 13 residues. The CDR3 loop is CASSWRQGNEQYF. The CDR3 nucleotides read TGCGCCAGCAGCTGGCGACAGGGGAACGAGCAGTACTTC.

The rearrangement joins TRBV3-1 (or the pseudogene TRBV3-2) to TRBJ1-5; weak D call: TRBD1 (5 bases). CDR1 and CDR2 from the germline V gene are LGHDT and YNNKEL (reference sequence). Between the trimmed V and J ends, which lost 4 bases and 6 bases, there was a span of 25 bases. The CDR3 is made up of 18 amino acids. Here the CDR3 reads CASSPYPPTDQGSQPQHF. The DNA for the CDR3 is TGTGCCAGCAGCCCTTACCCACCGACAGATCAGGGAAGTCAGCCCCAGCATTTT.